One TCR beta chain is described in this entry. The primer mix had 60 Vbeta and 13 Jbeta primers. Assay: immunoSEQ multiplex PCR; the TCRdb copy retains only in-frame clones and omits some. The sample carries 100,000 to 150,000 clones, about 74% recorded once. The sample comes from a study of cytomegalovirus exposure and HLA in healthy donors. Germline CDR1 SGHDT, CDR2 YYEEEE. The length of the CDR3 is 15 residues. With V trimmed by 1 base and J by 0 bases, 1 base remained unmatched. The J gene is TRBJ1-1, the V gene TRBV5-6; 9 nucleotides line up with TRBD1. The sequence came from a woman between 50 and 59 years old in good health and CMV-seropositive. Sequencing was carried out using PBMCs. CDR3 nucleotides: TGTGCCAGCAGCTTGACAGGGGGCCTGAACACTGAAGCTTTCTTT. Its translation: CASSLTGGLNTEAFF.